This TCR beta chain was identified in a study of T cell repertoires in cytomegalovirus infection. Background on the study: Public TCR beta signatures were indicative of both CMV infection and a matching HLA type.

TCRdb passed the reads through MiXCR, listing each CDR3 protein once. The sample includes around 500,000 distinct CDR3 sequences, roughly 42% of them seen just once. A word on this clonotype: No antigen is known for it.

V gave up 3 bases and J gave up 7 bases, with 7 bases separating them. The CDR3 loop spans 11 amino acids. The rearrangement joins TRBV12-3 or TRBV12-4 to TRBJ2-7; a possible D gene is TRBD1 (6 bases). Sequenced material: cultured PBMCs, taken from culture after CMV antigen stimulation. This TCR was sampled from a human donor in good health (CMV status not recorded). Some clones in this sample may be carry-over from other donors' samples. Here the CDR3 reads CASSLDREQYF. DNA of the CDR3: TGTGCCAGCAGTTTGGACAGAGAGCAGTACTTC.